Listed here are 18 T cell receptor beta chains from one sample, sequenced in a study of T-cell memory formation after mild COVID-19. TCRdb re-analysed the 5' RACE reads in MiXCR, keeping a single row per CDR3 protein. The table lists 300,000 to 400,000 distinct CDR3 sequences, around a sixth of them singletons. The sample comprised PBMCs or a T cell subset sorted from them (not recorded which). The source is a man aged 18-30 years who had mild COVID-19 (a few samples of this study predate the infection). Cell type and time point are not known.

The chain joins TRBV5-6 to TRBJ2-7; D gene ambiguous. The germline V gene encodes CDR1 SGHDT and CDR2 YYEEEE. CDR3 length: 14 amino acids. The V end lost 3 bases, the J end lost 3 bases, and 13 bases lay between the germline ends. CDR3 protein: CASSSILTFYEQYV. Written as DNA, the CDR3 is TGTGCCAGCAGCTCCATACTTACATTCTACGAGCAGTACGTC.

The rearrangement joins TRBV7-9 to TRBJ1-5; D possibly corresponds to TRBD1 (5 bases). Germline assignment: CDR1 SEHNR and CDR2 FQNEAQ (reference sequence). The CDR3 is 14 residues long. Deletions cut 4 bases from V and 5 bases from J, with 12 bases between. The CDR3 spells CASSSSEGHQPQHF. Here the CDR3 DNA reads TGTGCCAGCAGCTCGTCGGAGGGGCATCAGCCCCAGCATTTT.

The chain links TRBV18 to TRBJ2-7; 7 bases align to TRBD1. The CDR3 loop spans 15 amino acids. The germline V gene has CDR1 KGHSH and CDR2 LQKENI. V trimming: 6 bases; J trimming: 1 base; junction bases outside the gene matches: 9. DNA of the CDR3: TGTGCCAGCTCGTCTTCCGGGACAGCTTCCTACGAGCAGTACTTC. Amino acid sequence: CASSSSGTASYEQYF. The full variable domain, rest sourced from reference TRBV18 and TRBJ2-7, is NAGVMQNPRHLVRRRGQEARLRCSPMKGHSHVYWYRQLPEEGLKFMVYLQKENIIDESGMPKERFSAEFPKEGPSILRIQQVVRGDSAAYFCASSSSGTASYEQYFGPGTRLTVT.

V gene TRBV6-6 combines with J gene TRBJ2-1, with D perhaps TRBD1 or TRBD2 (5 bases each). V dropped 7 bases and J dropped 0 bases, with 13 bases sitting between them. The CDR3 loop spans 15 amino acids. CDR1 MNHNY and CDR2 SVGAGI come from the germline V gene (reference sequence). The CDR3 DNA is TGTGCCAGCACCCCTCCAGGGAGCTCCTACAATGAGCAGTTCTTC. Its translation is CASTPPGSSYNEQFF.

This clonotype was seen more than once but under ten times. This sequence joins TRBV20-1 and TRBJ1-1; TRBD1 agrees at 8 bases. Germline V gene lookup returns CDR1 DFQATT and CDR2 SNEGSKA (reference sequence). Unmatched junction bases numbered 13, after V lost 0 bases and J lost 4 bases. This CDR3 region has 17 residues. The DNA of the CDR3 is TGCAGTGCTAGAGACTTCACAGGGGGGCCATATAGCACTGAAGCTTTCTTT. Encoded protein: CSARDFTGGPYSTEAFF.

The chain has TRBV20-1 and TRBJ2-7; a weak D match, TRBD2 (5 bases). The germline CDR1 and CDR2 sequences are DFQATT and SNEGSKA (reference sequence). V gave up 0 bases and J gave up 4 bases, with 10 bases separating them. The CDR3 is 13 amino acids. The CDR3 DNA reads TGCAGTGCTAGAGACAGAGGGAAATACGAGCAGTACTTC. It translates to CSARDRGKYEQYF.

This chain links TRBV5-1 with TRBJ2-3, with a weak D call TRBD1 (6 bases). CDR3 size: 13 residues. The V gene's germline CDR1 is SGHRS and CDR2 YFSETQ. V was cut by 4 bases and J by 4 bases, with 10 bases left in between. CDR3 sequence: CASSGEGADTQYF. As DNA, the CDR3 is TGCGCCAGCAGCGGCGAGGGGGCAGATACGCAGTATTTT.

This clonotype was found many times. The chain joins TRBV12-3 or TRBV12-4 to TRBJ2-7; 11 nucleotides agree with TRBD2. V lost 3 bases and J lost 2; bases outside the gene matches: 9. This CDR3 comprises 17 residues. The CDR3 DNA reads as TGTGCCAGCAGTTTTAGGCTAGCGGGGGGTTCGCCCTACGAGCAGTACTTC. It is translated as CASSFRLAGGSPYEQYF.

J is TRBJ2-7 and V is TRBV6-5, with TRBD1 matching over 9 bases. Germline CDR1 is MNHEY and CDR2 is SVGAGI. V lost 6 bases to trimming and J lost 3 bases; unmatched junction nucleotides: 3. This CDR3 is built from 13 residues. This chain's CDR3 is CASRRQGDYEQYF. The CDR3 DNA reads TGTGCCAGCAGGCGACAGGGGGACTACGAGCAGTACTTC.

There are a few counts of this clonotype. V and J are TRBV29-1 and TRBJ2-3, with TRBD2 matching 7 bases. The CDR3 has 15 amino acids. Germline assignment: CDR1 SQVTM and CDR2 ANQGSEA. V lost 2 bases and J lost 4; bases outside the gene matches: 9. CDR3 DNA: TGCAGCGTTGAAATTGGTAGCGGGTTCTCAGATACGCAGTATTTT. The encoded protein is CSVEIGSGFSDTQYF.

The CDR3 DNA follows: TGTGCCAGCAGTGAACAGCTCCCGGGGGGTGAAAAACTGTTTTTT. This encodes CASSEQLPGGEKLFF. The chain has TRBV6-1 and TRBJ1-4; tentative D call: TRBD1 (5 bases). The germline CDR1 and CDR2 sequences are MNHNS and SASEGT. With 2 bases removed from V and 7 bases from J, the gap between germline ends came to 14 bases. CDR3 length: 15 residues.

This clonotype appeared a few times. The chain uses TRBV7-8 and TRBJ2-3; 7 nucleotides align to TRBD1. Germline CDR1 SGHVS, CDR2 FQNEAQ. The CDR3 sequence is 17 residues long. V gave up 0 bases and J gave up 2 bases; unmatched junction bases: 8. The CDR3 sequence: CASSLAKERGPTDTQYF. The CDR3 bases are TGTGCCAGCAGCTTAGCGAAGGAGAGGGGGCCCACAGATACGCAGTATTTT.

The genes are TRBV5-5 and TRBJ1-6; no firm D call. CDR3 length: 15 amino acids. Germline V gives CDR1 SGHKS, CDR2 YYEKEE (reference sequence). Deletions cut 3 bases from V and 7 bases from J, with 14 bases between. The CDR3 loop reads CASSSSGVRNSPLHF. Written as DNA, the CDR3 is TGTGCCAGCAGCTCATCTGGGGTGAGGAATTCACCCCTCCACTTT.

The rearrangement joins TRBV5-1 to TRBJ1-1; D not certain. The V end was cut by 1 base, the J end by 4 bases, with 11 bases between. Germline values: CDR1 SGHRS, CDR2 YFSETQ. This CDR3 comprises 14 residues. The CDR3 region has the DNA TGCGCCAGCAGCTTGAAGCAGGAGGGCACTGAAGCTTTCTTT. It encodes CASSLKQEGTEAFF.

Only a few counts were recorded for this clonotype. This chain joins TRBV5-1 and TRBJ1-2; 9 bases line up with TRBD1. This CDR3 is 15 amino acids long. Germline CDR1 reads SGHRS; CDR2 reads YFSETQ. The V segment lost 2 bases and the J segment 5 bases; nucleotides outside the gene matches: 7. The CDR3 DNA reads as TGCGCCAGCAGCTTACAGGGGGCACCTTCTTATGGCTACACCTTC. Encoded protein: CASSLQGAPSYGYTF.

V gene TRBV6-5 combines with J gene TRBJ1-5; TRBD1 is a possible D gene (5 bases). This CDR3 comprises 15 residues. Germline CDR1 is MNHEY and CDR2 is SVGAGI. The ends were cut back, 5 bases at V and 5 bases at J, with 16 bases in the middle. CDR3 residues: CASSTGWAGHQPQHF. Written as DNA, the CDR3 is TGTGCCAGCAGTACGGGTTGGGCAGGGCATCAGCCCCAGCATTTT.

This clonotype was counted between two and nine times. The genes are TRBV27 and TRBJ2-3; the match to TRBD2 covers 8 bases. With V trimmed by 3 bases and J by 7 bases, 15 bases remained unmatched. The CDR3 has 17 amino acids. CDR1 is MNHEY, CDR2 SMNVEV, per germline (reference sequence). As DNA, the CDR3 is TGTGCCAGCAGTTTCGGGGCCCGTCCGGGGGGGCGAAATACGCAGTATTTT. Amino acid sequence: CASSFGARPGGRNTQYF.

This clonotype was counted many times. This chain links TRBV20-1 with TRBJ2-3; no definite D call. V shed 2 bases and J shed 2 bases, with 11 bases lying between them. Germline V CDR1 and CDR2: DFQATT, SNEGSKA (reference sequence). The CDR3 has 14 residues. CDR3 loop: CSARTLAYTDTQYF. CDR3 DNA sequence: TGCAGTGCTAGAACTCTGGCTTACACAGATACGCAGTATTTT.